This T cell receptor beta chain is drawn from a study of T cells in Graves' hyperthyroidism and ophthalmopathy. Study information: Peripheral blood was obtained at initial diagnosis, preceding any treatment.

Amplified TCR beta CDR3 regions came from RNA transcripts. Carried out on the TCR CDR3, a first-round RT-PCR used the HTBI primer set. TCRdb called the multiplex PCR reads again in MiXCR, with one record for every CDR3 protein. The table records about 640,000 distinct CDR3 sequences, less than 25% of them present only once. The CDR3 runs 15 residues. V was trimmed by 2 bases and J by 5 bases, leaving 12 bases between them. The germline gives CDR1 SNHLY, CDR2 FYNNEI. There are many counts of this clonotype. The chain is built from TRBV2 and TRBJ2-2, with D perhaps being TRBD1 or TRBD2 (5 bases each). The TCR was taken from a young man with Graves' ophthalmopathy. The sequencing sample was made of blood. The CDR3 DNA follows: TGTGCCAGCAGTGAAACGGGGCAGAGAACCGGGGAGCTGTTTTTT. Translating it yields CASSETGQRTGELFF.